This is a list of T cell receptor beta chains from one sample in a study of blood T cells in healthy people across ages. TCRdb reanalysed the 5' RACE reads using MiXCR and keeps one entry per CDR3 protein. The table lists about 1.4 million distinct CDR3 sequences, approximately 59% of them singletons. Sequencing was carried out using blood. The receptors originated from a young man in good health. The CDR3 runs from the conserved cysteine through the conserved F or W. D genes are given only for firm matches. Expanded clones get a size class; other rows say once, few or many, or leave the size out.

D: -
J: TRBJ2-1
V: TRBV12-3/TRBV12-4
size: -
DNA: TGTGCCAGCAGGGGCCCGCACAATGAGCAGTTCTTC
CDR3: CASRGPHNEQFF

D: TRBD2
J: TRBJ2-1
V: TRBV29-1
size: -
DNA: TGCAGCGCCGCGGGAGTCGGGATAAATGAGCAGTTCTTC
CDR3: CSAAGVGINEQFF

D: -
J: TRBJ2-7
V: TRBV6-2/TRBV6-3
size: -
DNA: TGTGCCAGCAGTTACTCCCGGGCTAACGAGCAGTACTTC
CDR3: CASSYSRANEQYF

D: -
J: TRBJ1-5
V: TRBV20-1
size: -
DNA: TGCAGTGCTAGGGAGGACAGTACGAGCAATCAGCCCCAGCATTTT
CDR3: CSAREDSTSNQPQHF

D: -
J: TRBJ2-2
V: TRBV7-8
size: -
DNA: TGTGCCAGCAGCTTAGTTCCCAGCCTGAACACCGGGGAGCTGTTTTTT
CDR3: CASSLVPSLNTGELFF

D: -
J: TRBJ1-4
V: TRBV3-1
size: -
DNA: TGTGCCAGCAGCCAACCGTACAGGAGTGGGGGCGAAAAACTGTTTTTT
CDR3: CASSQPYRSGGEKLFF

D: -
J: TRBJ2-3
V: TRBV29-1
size: -
DNA: TGCAGCGTTGGCGGGACTTTCACAGATACGCAGTATTTT
CDR3: CSVGGTFTDTQYF

D: -
J: TRBJ1-3
V: TRBV4-1
size: -
DNA: TGCGCCAGCAGGTCCAACTCCCACTCTGGAAACACCATATATTTT
CDR3: CASRSNSHSGNTIYF

D: TRBD2
J: TRBJ2-7
V: TRBV12-3/TRBV12-4
size: -
DNA: TGTGCCAGCAGTTTGGGAGGGGTTGTCGAGCAGTACTTC
CDR3: CASSLGGVVEQYF

D: TRBD2
J: TRBJ2-3
V: TRBV9
size: -
DNA: TGTGCCAGCAGCGCCATACTGGTGCGGGGGATGGTAGATACGCAGTATTTT
CDR3: CASSAILVRGMVDTQYF

D: -
J: TRBJ2-1
V: TRBV20-1
size: -
DNA: TGCAGTGCACGCCCCTTACTGGGCTCCTACAATGAGCAGTTCTTC
CDR3: CSARPLLGSYNEQFF

D: -
J: TRBJ2-7
V: TRBV4-3
size: many
DNA: TGCGCCAGCAGCCAAGATCCGGGCGGATCCTACGAGCAGTACTTC
CDR3: CASSQDPGGSYEQYF

D: -
J: TRBJ1-4
V: TRBV6-6
size: few
DNA: TGTGCCAGCAGGTCGACAGTCATCGCAACTAATGAAAAACTGTTTTTT
CDR3: CASRSTVIATNEKLFF

D: -
J: TRBJ2-3
V: TRBV5-6
size: -
DNA: TGTGCCAGCAGCTTTGGCCGCGGGGATACGCAGTATTTT
CDR3: CASSFGRGDTQYF

D: -
J: TRBJ2-1
V: TRBV20-1
size: -
DNA: TGCAGTGCTAGCCGTCACTCAGAGAGCAATGAGCAGTTCTTC
CDR3: CSASRHSESNEQFF

D: -
J: TRBJ2-1
V: TRBV29-1
size: few
DNA: TGCAGCGTTGATGGAGTCACCCCCTACAATGAGCAGTTCTTC
CDR3: CSVDGVTPYNEQFF

D: -
J: TRBJ2-3
V: TRBV6-6
size: -
DNA: TGTGCCAGCGGTTACGGGGCTGACACAGATACGCAGTATTTT
CDR3: CASGYGADTDTQYF

D: -
J: TRBJ2-5
V: TRBV10-2
size: once
DNA: TGCGCCAGCAGTCCCAGGGCAAGCCAAGAGACCCAGTACTTC
CDR3: CASSPRASQETQYF

D: TRBD1
J: TRBJ2-3
V: TRBV5-1
size: -
DNA: TGCGCCAGCAGATACGGGACAGGTCTTTCGGAGACGCAGTATTTT
CDR3: CASRYGTGLSETQYF

D: -
J: TRBJ2-1
V: TRBV3-1
size: few
DNA: TGTGCCAGCAGCTTCAACAGGGTTAGCCTTTACAATGAGCAGTTCTTC
CDR3: CASSFNRVSLYNEQFF

D: TRBD1
J: TRBJ1-2
V: TRBV4-3
size: few
DNA: TGCGCCAGCAGCCGGGACTGGACAGGGTTATTTGGCTACACCTTC
CDR3: CASSRDWTGLFGYTF

D: -
J: TRBJ1-6
V: TRBV20-1
size: few
DNA: TGCAGTGCTAGAGATCCCGGAGGGGGGTCTTCACCCCTCCACTTT
CDR3: CSARDPGGGSSPLHF

D: -
J: TRBJ2-3
V: TRBV25-1
size: -
DNA: TGTGCCAGCAGTGAGACTAGGGTATCCACAGATACGCAGTATTTT
CDR3: CASSETRVSTDTQYF

D: TRBD2
J: TRBJ2-2
V: TRBV7-9
size: -
DNA: TGTGCCAGCAGCTCGTGGAGCGGGAGGTCTACCGGGGAGCTGTTTTTT
CDR3: CASSSWSGRSTGELFF

D: TRBD2
J: TRBJ2-3
V: TRBV29-1
size: -
DNA: TGCAGCGTTGAAGCATTAGCGGGGGCTAGCACAGATACGCAGTATTTT
CDR3: CSVEALAGASTDTQYF

D: TRBD2
J: TRBJ2-1
V: TRBV27
size: -
DNA: TGTGCCACCAATAGCGGGGGCTCCTACAATGAGCAGTTCTTC
CDR3: CATNSGGSYNEQFF

D: -
J: TRBJ1-5
V: TRBV27
size: -
DNA: TGTGCCAGCAGTTTATTCGCAGGGGACTTATATAGCAATCAGCCCCAGCATTTT
CDR3: CASSLFAGDLYSNQPQHF

D: -
J: TRBJ2-1
V: TRBV20-1
size: -
DNA: TGCAGTGCGGGAGACATAAGAAGGAATGAGCAGTTCTTC
CDR3: CSAGDIRRNEQFF

D: -
J: TRBJ2-1
V: TRBV7-9
size: -
DNA: TGTGCCAGCAGCTCGTTGAGGACGGATTACAATGAGCAGTTCTTC
CDR3: CASSSLRTDYNEQFF

D: -
J: TRBJ2-3
V: TRBV20-1
size: -
DNA: TGCAGTGCAGAACTTGGACTCCCAGATACGCAGTATTTT
CDR3: CSAELGLPDTQYF